The clone carrying this T cell receptor (beta chain) was seen more than once but under ten times. Its specificity is unknown. The record originates from a study of identical twins. Whole-study findings and limits: Insertion counts were lower in abundant cord blood beta clonotypes, a trend that memory repertoires did not show.

The authors used template switching to add a universal primer site and gave cDNA unique molecular identifiers. MiXCR, run by TCRdb on the 5' RACE reads, gives a single entry per CDR3 protein. The data contain some 1,700,000 distinct CDR3 sequences, around 29% of them singletons. The ends were cut back, 1 base at V and 8 bases at J, with 18 bases in the middle. Germline lookup yields CDR1 ENHRY and CDR2 SYGVKD. This CDR3 is 15 amino acids long. Sequencing was performed on cord blood. The clonotype comes from a newborn girl in good health. The chain combines TRBV10-3 with TRBJ2-7; maybe TRBD1 (6 bases). The CDR3 is CAISELVGTTTKQYF. DNA for the CDR3: TGTGCCATCAGTGAGTTGGTCGGGACAACTACGAAGCAGTACTTC.